A selection of T cell receptor beta chains follows, all from one sample in a study of blood T cells in healthy people across ages. TCRdb reprocessed the 5' RACE reads with MiXCR, giving one entry per CDR3 protein. In the table there are around 1,000,000 distinct CDR3 sequences, 35% to 40% of which are singletons. The sequenced sample consisted of blood. The receptors derive from a man in his late teens or twenties in good health. Each CDR3 is given with its conserved first and last residue. D genes are given only for firm matches. The listing skips clone size in some rows; elsewhere it reads once, few, many or a size class.

d_call,v_call,clone_size,j_call,cdr3_aa,cdr3_nt
TRBD1,TRBV2,few,TRBJ1-1,CASSKQGVRTEAFF,TGTGCCAGCAGTAAACAGGGGGTGAGAACTGAAGCTTTCTTT
NA,TRBV6-1,NA,TRBJ1-1,CASSEVGSTEAFF,TGTGCCAGCAGTGAAGTGGGTTCCACTGAAGCTTTCTTT
NA,TRBV29-1,few,TRBJ2-5,CSVEEFPFLEQYF,TGCAGCGTTGAAGAGTTCCCCTTTCTAGAGCAGTACTTC
NA,TRBV20-1,NA,TRBJ2-2,CSASRMVGELFF,TGCAGTGCTAGCCGTATGGTCGGGGAGCTGTTTTTT
TRBD1,TRBV25-1,NA,TRBJ2-3,CASSELPGQKSTDTQYF,TGTGCCAGCAGTGAATTACCGGGACAGAAGTCGACAGATACGCAGTATTTT
TRBD1,TRBV2,NA,TRBJ2-5,CASTKDRGDETQYF,TGTGCCAGCACCAAAGACAGGGGCGATGAGACCCAGTACTTC
TRBD2,TRBV20-1,NA,TRBJ2-3,CSARDRVLAILGQYF,TGCAGTGCTAGAGATCGTGTACTAGCGATTCTTGGGCAGTATTTT
TRBD2,TRBV10-3,NA,TRBJ2-5,CAISESASGGQQYF,TGTGCCATCAGTGAGTCGGCTAGCGGGGGCCAGCAGTACTTC
TRBD2,TRBV20-1,few,TRBJ2-3,CSAGTSGGGRDTQYF,TGCAGTGCTGGGACTAGCGGGGGCGGTAGGGATACGCAGTATTTT
NA,TRBV7-2,many,TRBJ1-1,CASSLNKNTEAFF,TGTGCCAGCAGCTTAAATAAGAACACTGAAGCTTTCTTT
TRBD2,TRBV11-2,once,TRBJ2-3,CASSLVASGMSDTQYF,TGTGCCAGCAGCTTAGTGGCTAGCGGGATGTCAGATACGCAGTATTTT
TRBD2,TRBV20-1,NA,TRBJ2-3,CSARDADGGAGDTQYF,TGCAGTGCTAGAGATGCCGACGGGGGGGCCGGAGATACGCAGTATTTT
NA,TRBV7-2,NA,TRBJ2-3,CASSLMTGSYTDTQYF,TGTGCCAGCAGCCTAATGACTGGCTCCTACACAGATACGCAGTATTTT
TRBD1,TRBV7-8,few,TRBJ1-1,CASRASGTGGTEAFF,TGTGCCAGCAGAGCCTCCGGGACAGGGGGCACTGAAGCTTTCTTT
TRBD2,TRBV7-2,few,TRBJ2-1,CASSFRGSGASSYNEQFF,TGTGCCAGCAGCTTTAGGGGTAGCGGGGCGAGCTCCTACAATGAGCAGTTCTTC
TRBD2,TRBV7-2,few,TRBJ2-2,CASSLVSGVNTGELFF,TGTGCCAGCAGCTTAGTTAGCGGGGTTAACACCGGGGAGCTGTTTTTT
NA,TRBV7-9,NA,TRBJ2-1,CASSPYPISQFF,TGTGCCAGCAGCCCATATCCAATCTCTCAGTTCTTC
NA,TRBV20-1,few,TRBJ2-5,CSARGLDRGETQYF,TGCAGTGCTAGAGGACTAGATCGGGGTGAGACCCAGTACTTC
NA,TRBV25-1,NA,TRBJ2-3,CASSEFGGTDTQYF,TGTGCCAGCAGTGAATTCGGGGGCACAGATACGCAGTATTTT
TRBD1,TRBV5-1,few,TRBJ1-1,CASSDLTGPNTEAFF,TGCGCCAGCAGCGACCTGACAGGGCCAAACACTGAAGCTTTCTTT
NA,TRBV7-2,NA,TRBJ1-6,CASSLAPNNSPLHF,TGTGCCAGCAGCTTAGCCCCCAATAATTCACCCCTCCACTTT
NA,TRBV7-2,few,TRBJ2-4,CASSHDRTKNIQYF,TGTGCCAGCAGCCACGACAGGACCAAAAACATTCAGTACTTC
TRBD1,TRBV20-1,few,TRBJ1-1,CSAPAGPGGAGTEAFF,TGCAGTGCTCCTGCCGGGCCAGGGGGCGCGGGCACTGAAGCTTTCTTT
TRBD1,TRBV6-5,NA,TRBJ2-2,CASNTGGADTGELFF,TGTGCCAGCAATACAGGGGGCGCGGACACCGGGGAGCTGTTTTTT
NA,TRBV7-2,few,TRBJ1-1,CASSKRVENTEAFF,TGTGCCAGCAGCAAAAGAGTAGAGAACACTGAAGCTTTCTTT
NA,TRBV29-1,NA,TRBJ1-2,CSATLDRGYTF,TGCAGCGCTACACTAGACAGGGGCTACACCTTC
TRBD1,TRBV27,few,TRBJ1-2,CASSSGGLSGYTF,TGTGCCAGCAGTTCAGGGGGATTATCGGGCTACACCTTC
NA,TRBV5-1,few,TRBJ2-5,CASSTGQSTETQYF,TGCGCCAGCAGCACTGGACAGTCCACAGAGACCCAGTACTTC
NA,TRBV28,few,TRBJ2-5,CASSLLGPSLQETQYF,TGTGCCAGCAGTTTATTGGGGCCGTCCCTCCAAGAGACCCAGTACTTC
NA,TRBV14,NA,TRBJ2-7,CASSQDKGEQYF,TGTGCCAGCAGCCAAGATAAAGGCGAGCAGTACTTC
TRBD2,TRBV27,few,TRBJ2-5,CASSLLAGDEETQYF,TGTGCCAGCAGTTTATTGGCGGGGGACGAAGAGACCCAGTACTTC
NA,TRBV20-1,NA,TRBJ2-1,CSAPSRQGLWGNEQFF,TGCAGTGCTCCTAGTAGACAGGGACTCTGGGGCAATGAGCAGTTCTTC
NA,TRBV12-3/TRBV12-4,NA,TRBJ1-6,CAGSGGRGPNSPLHF,TGTGCCGGCAGCGGGGGCAGGGGCCCGAATTCACCCCTCCACTTT
NA,TRBV25-1,once,TRBJ1-1,CASIEQGREAFF,TGTGCCAGCATTGAACAGGGTAGGGAAGCTTTCTTT
NA,TRBV11-1,NA,TRBJ2-7,CASSLVASYEQYF,TGTGCCAGCAGCTTGGTTGCCTCCTACGAGCAGTACTTC
TRBD1,TRBV4-3,NA,TRBJ1-5,CASSQDPLTGSLQPQHF,TGCGCCAGCAGCCAAGATCCCTTGACAGGGTCGCTACAGCCCCAGCATTTT
TRBD2,TRBV25-1,few,TRBJ2-3,CASSEFLAGGADTQYF,TGTGCCAGCAGTGAATTCTTAGCGGGGGGGGCAGATACGCAGTATTTT
NA,TRBV7-2,many,TRBJ1-5,CASSLVGAGNQPQHF,TGTGCCAGCAGCTTAGTCGGGGCTGGAAATCAGCCCCAGCATTTT
NA,TRBV12-5,NA,TRBJ1-1,CASAMRGEAFF,TGTGCTAGTGCCATGCGGGGTGAAGCTTTCTTT
TRBD1,TRBV12-5,once,TRBJ1-2,CANGWDLTGNNYGYTF,TGTGCTAATGGTTGGGACCTGACAGGGAATAACTATGGCTACACCTTC